These 15 T cell receptor beta chains were sequenced from one sample in a study of tissue T cells after allogeneic stem cell transplantation. The method was immunoSEQ multiplex PCR; TCRdb's version includes in-frame clones alone and lacks a portion of them. The repertoire holds 8,000 to 8,500 clones, with about 52% as singletons. Time point meaning: mouse harvest day 7 after allogeneic transplant. The graft held 10^6 splenic CD5+ T cells and 10^7 T-cell-depleted bone marrow cells. Sequenced sample: gut tissue. The receptors were gathered from a female BALB/c mouse given C57BL/6 T cells with graft-versus-host disease after an allogeneic hematopoietic cell transplant.

Worth noting for this clone: The genes are named according to mouse. With the read ending 1 residue before the CDR3 end, the germline J gene is used to fill in that end. V usage is TRBV26 and J usage is TRBJ2-4, with 9 bases identical to TRBD1. Unmatched junction bases numbered 1, after V lost 0 bases and J lost 3 bases. The CDR3 contains 15 residues. Per germline, CDR1 KGHPV and CDR2 FQNQEV (reference sequence). The sequenced CDR3 bases are TGTGCCAGCAGTCTGTCGGACAGGGGACAAAACACCTTGTAC. Its protein product is CASSLSDRGQNTLY. Given in full, the CDR3 is CASSLSDRGQNTLYF.

Judged by abundance, this clone is medium-sized. Each gene name is a mouse one. The read falls 1 residue short of the CDR3 end, and the missing part is taken from the germline J gene. The chain carries TRBV5 and TRBJ2-1, with D unclear. Germline V gene sequence: CDR1 LGHNA, CDR2 YNLKQL (reference sequence). Trimming shortened V by 1 base and J by 4 bases, and 5 bases separated the two germline ends. The CDR3 is made up of 13 amino acids. The CDR3 sequence: CASSQARYAEQFF. The covered CDR3 bases are TGTGCCAGCAGCCAAGCCAGGTATGCTGAGCAGTTC.

Of note for this clone: Any gene name here is a mouse gene name. The CDR3 end lies 1 residue beyond the end of the read and is filled in from the germline J gene. The rearrangement uses TRBV16 and TRBJ2-2, with 11 bases matching TRBD2. Per germline, CDR1 SGHSA and CDR2 FRNQAP. The CDR3 is 16 amino acids. Unmatched junction bases numbered 4, after V lost 5 bases and J lost 2 bases. The CDR3 reads CASSPDWGVNTGQLYF. The DNA read from the CDR3 is TGTGCAAGCAGCCCGGACTGGGGGGTGAACACCGGGCAGCTCTAC.

Worth noting for this clone: Mouse gene names and germline throughout. The sequenced fragment ends 1 residue before the CDR3 boundary, so the rest is inferred from the germline J gene. This chain links TRBV1 with TRBJ1-5, with D possibly matching TRBD1 (6 bases). V was clipped by 4 bases and J by 6 bases, with 16 bases between them. The germline V gene encodes CDR1 NSQYPW and CDR2 LRSPGD (reference sequence). The CDR3 has 15 residues. The DNA read from the CDR3 is TGCACCTGCAGTGAAAGGGCTACAGGGATCCAGGCTCCGCTT. Translation: CTCSERATGIQAPL. In full, the CDR3 reads CTCSERATGIQAPLF. The full variable domain, in which reference TRBV1 and TRBJ1-5 provide the parts outside the CDR3, is VTLLEQNPRWRLVPRGQAVNLRCILKNSQYPWMSWYQQDLQKQLQWLFTLRSPGDKEVKSLPGADYLATRVTDTELRLQVANMSQGRTLYCTCSERATGIQAPLFGEGTRLSVL.

Comments on this clone: Mouse names are used for the genes. The CDR3 end lies 1 residue beyond the end of the read and is filled in from the germline J gene. The V call is TRBV3, the J call TRBJ1-3; possible D gene TRBD1, 6 bases. Trimming pared 0 bases from V and 3 bases from J, leaving 6 bases between. Germline CDR1 reads SNHLY; CDR2 reads FYNGKV (reference sequence). This CDR3 spans 14 amino acids. The covered CDR3 bases are TGTGCCAGCAGCTTAGCCAGGGGTGGAAATACGCTCTAT. Its translation is CASSLARGGNTLY. The CDR3 in full is CASSLARGGNTLYF.

To note about this clone: Gene names are the mouse ones. The covered CDR3 bases are TGTGCCAGCAGCCTACAAGAAAACACCTTGTAC. It encodes CASSLQENTLY. The full CDR3 protein is CASSLQENTLYF. This rearrangement joins TRBV4 to TRBJ2-4, with D unresolved. The read terminates 1 residue ahead of where the CDR3 ends, so the germline J gene completes it. CDR3 length: 12 amino acids. Germline assignment: CDR1 LGHDT and CDR2 YNNKQL (reference sequence). Trimming removed 5 bases at V and 4 bases at J, with 7 bases between. The entire variable domain, with the rest obtained from reference TRBV4 and TRBJ2-4, is as follows: ETAVFQTPNYHVTQVGNEVSFNCKQTLGHDTMYWYKQDSKKLLKIMFSYNNKQLIVNETVPRRFSPQSSDKAHLNLRIKSVEPEDSAVYLCASSLQENTLYFGAGTRLSVL.

In the case of this clone: Mouse germline and gene names are used. Read data end 1 residue before the CDR3 end; the end is taken from the germline J gene. This chain links TRBV4 with TRBJ2-7; the D is unclear. With 5 bases removed from V and 6 bases from J, the gap between germline ends came to 8 bases. The CDR3 extends over 11 amino acids. Per the germline V gene, CDR1 is LGHDT and CDR2 is YNNKQL (reference sequence). The CDR3 sequence: CASSPPCEQYF. The CDR3 DNA, read in part, is TGTGCCAGCAGCCCCCCTTGTGAACAGTAC.

In its sample, this clone was seen a few times. The gene names here belong to mouse. Read sequence stops 1 residue before the CDR3 end, and the germline J gene provides the missing end. This chain links TRBV26 with TRBJ1-1; a possible D gene is TRBD1 (5 bases). Germline values: CDR1 KGHPV, CDR2 FQNQEV (reference sequence). The V gene lost 4 bases and the J gene lost 3 bases, with 9 bases spanning the gap. The CDR3 has 13 amino acids. This CDR3 is CASSPGADTEVFF. The sequenced CDR3 bases are TGTGCCAGCAGTCCCGGGGCGGACACAGAAGTCTTC. The variable domain in full, completed from reference TRBV26 and TRBJ1-1, reads NSKVIQTPRYLVKGQGQKAKMRCIPEKGHPVVFWYQQNKNNEFKFLINFQNQEVLQQIDMTEKRFSAECPSNSPCSLEIQSSEAGDSALYLCASSPGADTEVFFGKGTRLTVV.

With respect to this clone: Germline and genes: mouse. Read data end 1 residue before the CDR3 end; the end is taken from the germline J gene. This chain links TRBV13-1 with TRBJ1-2; 8 bases agree with TRBD1. The CDR3 spans 14 residues. The V gene end was trimmed by 2 bases and the J gene end by 3 bases; junction bases not matched to a gene: 3. CDR1 and CDR2 (germline): NSHNY, SYGAGN. CDR3 region: CASSDRGRDSDYTF. The part of the CDR3 DNA that was read is TGTGCCAGCAGTGACAGGGGGCGCGACTCCGACTACACC.

In its sample, this clone was seen a few times. Each gene name is a mouse one. The observed sequence ends 1 residue before the CDR3 terminus, with the missing tail filled in from the germline J gene. The chain recombines TRBV26 with TRBJ2-7; TRBD2 matches 8 bases. This CDR3 has 14 residues. V trimming: 4 bases; J trimming: 0 bases; junction bases outside the gene matches: 2. Germline CDR1 KGHPV, CDR2 FQNQEV (reference sequence). The part of the CDR3 DNA that was read is TGTGCCAGCAGTCGACTGGGGAGCTCCTATGAACAGTAC. Its translation is CASSRLGSSYEQY. The CDR3 reads in full as CASSRLGSSYEQYF.

Concerning this clone itself: Germline and genes here are mouse. The read gets to within 1 residue of the CDR3 end, and the germline J gene fills in the rest. This chain connects TRBV12-1 to TRBJ2-1; D is unclear. V gave up 0 bases and J gave up 2 bases, with 7 bases separating them. CDR3 length equals 14 residues. Germline V lookup: CDR1 SGHSN, CDR2 HYEKVE. The sequenced CDR3 bases are TGTGCCAGCTCTCTCGGGCCAGACTATGCTGAGCAGTTC. Its protein product is CASSLGPDYAEQF. The full CDR3 sequence reads CASSLGPDYAEQFF.

A remark on this clone: These gene names are mouse names. The read gets to within 1 residue of the CDR3 end, and the germline J gene fills in the rest. The gene calls are TRBV13-2 and TRBJ1-1; 8 nucleotides agree with TRBD1. The CDR3 is made up of 12 amino acids. Germline V gives CDR1 NNHNN, CDR2 SYGAGS (reference sequence). J lost 10 bases, V lost 3 bases, and 5 bases had no gene match. The chain's CDR3 is CASGVQGAGVFF. Incomplete CDR3 DNA: TGTGCCAGCGGTGTCCAGGGGGCAGGAGTCTTC.

Points on this clone: Mouse gene names and germline throughout. The CDR3 end lies 1 residue beyond the end of the read and is filled in from the germline J gene. The V and J genes are TRBV13-1 and TRBJ1-4, with 7 nucleotides matching TRBD1. CDR1 is NSHNY, CDR2 SYGAGN, per germline. The CDR3 is made up of 16 amino acids. V shed 1 base and J 0 bases; nucleotides not matched to a gene: 3. The CDR3 DNA, read in part, is TGTGCCAGCAGTGATTACAGGGGTGTTTCCAACGAAAGATTATTT. It encodes CASSDYRGVSNERLF. The complete CDR3 reads CASSDYRGVSNERLFF.

In its sample, this clone was seen a few times. Gene names refer to mouse genes. The read ends 1 residue shy of where the CDR3 ends; the end is completed using the germline J gene. The chain employs TRBV29 and TRBJ2-4, with 7 bases aligning to TRBD2. The germline V gene has CDR1 MSHET and CDR2 SYDVDS. This CDR3 is built from 12 residues. V was pared by 6 bases and J by 6 bases, with 3 bases of the junction left unmatched. Partial CDR3 DNA: TGTGCTAGCAGCCCGACTGGGAACACCTTGTAC. It yields the protein CASSPTGNTLY. In full, the CDR3 reads CASSPTGNTLYF.

Comment on this clone: Gene names are mouse gene names. The observed sequence ends 1 residue before the CDR3 terminus, with the missing tail filled in from the germline J gene. The chain carries TRBV26 and TRBJ2-3; 9 bases agree with TRBD2. The CDR3 spans 15 residues. Germline loops: CDR1 KGHPV, CDR2 FQNQEV (reference sequence). Trimming took 1 base from V and 4 from J; bases not matched to a gene: 3. The sequenced CDR3 bases are TGTGCCAGCAGTCTGTTTGGGGGGGCGCCAGAAACGCTGTAT. Amino acids: CASSLFGGAPETLY. The full-length CDR3 reads as CASSLFGGAPETLYF.